This TCR beta chain was identified during a study of metastatic and nonmetastatic thyroid tumors. About the research overall: Thyroid patients, malignant and benign, had repertoires compared across blood and tumor or nodule tissue.

This clone was detected only a few times. TCRdb re-clonotyped the PCR reads through MiXCR. The sample lists 60,000 to 75,000 clones; about 4% were seen once. This CDR3 has 15 amino acids. Trimming cost V 6 bases and J 0 bases, with 15 bases left between them. Germline V gene sequence: CDR1 MNHEY, CDR2 SMNVEV (reference sequence). Thyroid surgery took place with no prior treatment in any patient. This receptor was taken from a female donor with papillary thyroid cancer or a benign thyroid nodule (not recorded which). Some clones in this sample may be carry-over from other donors' samples. Sequencing was performed on blood. The gene calls are TRBV27 and TRBJ2-7; the D is unclear. CDR3 nucleotide sequence: TGTGCCAGCAGGGATTCGGGTCTTAACTCCTACGAGCAGTACTTC. As protein: CASRDSGLNSYEQYF.